This T cell receptor beta chain emerged from a study of T-cell reconstitution after alpha-beta-depleted transplantation in children. After removal of 3 bases from V and 8 bases from J, the junction contained 7 bases not matched to a gene. Germline values: CDR1 SGHTA, CDR2 FQGTGA. The CDR3 length is 15 residues. A TCRbeta library incorporating unique molecular identifiers was prepared. TCRdb redid the calling of the PCR reads with MiXCR, one entry per CDR3 protein. In the table there are approximately 190,000 distinct CDR3 sequences, 6.3% of which are singletons. Study results and limitations: After transplant, at about two months, alpha-beta T cells were reportedly derived from several hundred expanded graft clones. Once a year had passed after transplant, T-cell counts and diversity came mostly from newly produced T cells. The origin of high day-60 TCRbeta diversity in some patients lay in surviving recipient T cells and thymic progenitors.

This clonotype was seen a handful of times. Its antigen is not identified. Sequenced here: PBMCs, sampled before TCRalphabeta/CD19-depleted stem cell transplant. The origin of this receptor is a girl in the first two years of life with combined immunodeficiency, due to receive a stem cell transplant. The chain has TRBV7-3 and TRBJ2-1; TRBD2 matches at 10 bases. The chain's CDR3 is CASSLSGGATDEQFF. The CDR3 DNA is TGTGCCAGCAGCTTGAGCGGGGGGGCTACCGATGAGCAGTTCTTC.